The 26 T cell receptor beta chains below were found in one sample sequenced in a study of cytomegalovirus exposure and HLA in healthy donors. Researchers ran the PCR with 60 Vbeta and 13 Jbeta primers. Method: immunoSEQ multiplex PCR; TCRdb's copy keeps in-frame clones and lacks some. The table shows around 140,000 clones, with approximately 87% occurring only once. Sequencing was performed on PBMCs. These receptors were collected from a young woman in good health and CMV-seronegative.

This chain joins TRBV19 and TRBJ1-6; 10 bases are a match to TRBD1. The CDR3 is 16 residues long. Germline trimming cut 4 bases from V and 10 bases from J; bases unmatched to any gene: 10. Germline values: CDR1 LNHDA, CDR2 SQIVND (reference sequence). CDR3 nucleotides: TGTGCCAGTAGTAACAGGGACAGGGGATCTGGATCACCCCTCCACTTT. Protein sequence: CASSNRDRGSGSPLHF. Full variable domain (rest looked up from reference TRBV19 and TRBJ1-6): DGGITQSPKYLFRKEGQNVTLSCEQNLNHDAMYWYRQDPGQGLRLIYYSQIVNDFQKGDIAEGYSVSREKKESFPLTVTSAQKNPTAFYLCASSNRDRGSGSPLHFGNGTRLTVT.

This clone has just a few counts. This chain connects TRBV6-5 to TRBJ1-1; 7 positions match TRBD1. The germline gives CDR1 MNHEY, CDR2 SVGAGI. With V trimmed by 5 bases and J by 5 bases, 2 bases remained unmatched. CDR3 size: 12 residues. The CDR3 protein is CASSDRATEAFF. The CDR3, as DNA: TGTGCCAGCAGTGACAGGGCAACTGAAGCTTTCTTT.

A single count supports this clone. This chain links TRBV5-6 with TRBJ2-7, with D possibly TRBD1 on 6 matching bases. CDR3 length: 13 residues. CDR1 is SGHDT and CDR2 is YYEEEE in the germline V gene. V gave up 3 bases and J gave up 2 bases, with 9 bases separating them. CDR3 DNA: TGTGCCAGCAGCTATACAGGGACCTACGAGCAGTACTTC. Protein sequence: CASSYTGTYEQYF.

This clone was seen only a few times. This chain uses TRBV5-1 with TRBJ1-3; D is undetermined. Trimming took 0 bases from V and 4 from J, leaving 11 bases between them. The germline CDR1 and CDR2 sequences are SGHRS and YFSETQ. This CDR3 has 15 amino acids. The CDR3 DNA is TGCGCCAGCAGCTTGGCCGAGGCATCGGGAAACACCATATATTTT. Protein: CASSLAEASGNTIYF.

The chain has TRBV13 and TRBJ2-3; 9 bases fit TRBD2. This CDR3 has 16 residues. Per germline, CDR1 PRHDT and CDR2 FYEKMQ (reference sequence). The trim removed 0 bases at V and 4 bases at J, leaving 5 bases unmatched. The CDR3 loop is CASSLGSLAGPDTQYF. DNA of the CDR3: TGTGCCAGCAGCTTAGGGTCCCTAGCGGGGCCAGATACGCAGTATTTT.

This clone is a singleton in its sample. This CDR3 is CASERLAGVYEQYF. The CDR3 nucleotides read TGTGCCAGTGAAAGACTAGCGGGAGTCTACGAGCAGTACTTC. The chain joins TRBV2 to TRBJ2-7; 12 bases are shared with TRBD2. Germline values: CDR1 SNHLY, CDR2 FYNNEI. With V trimmed by 9 bases and J by 3 bases, 6 bases remained unmatched. This CDR3 contains 14 residues.

The chain couples TRBV4-2 to TRBJ2-5, with D perhaps matching TRBD1 (5 bases). The germline V gene has CDR1 LGHNA and CDR2 YNFKEQ. V was pared by 0 bases and J by 4 bases, with 15 bases between. The CDR3 runs to 16 residues. The CDR3 loop is CASSQDPSQGRETQYF. The CDR3, as DNA: TGTGCCAGCAGCCAAGACCCCAGCCAGGGTCGAGAGACCCAGTACTTC.

The chain employs TRBV28 and TRBJ2-3; no firm D call. The CDR3 length is 12 residues. The ends were cut back, 5 bases at V and 2 bases at J, with 5 bases in the middle. CDR1 is MDHEN and CDR2 is SYDVKM in the germline V gene. The CDR3, as DNA: TGTGCCAGCAGTCCCTACACAGATACGCAGTATTTT. Amino acid sequence: CASSPYTDTQYF. Based on the CDR3 plus reference TRBV28 and TRBJ2-3, the full variable domain is DVKVTQSSRYLVKRTGEKVFLECVQDMDHENMFWYRQDPGLGLRLIYFSYDVKMKEKGDIPEGYSVSREKKERFSLILESASTNQTSMYLCASSPYTDTQYFGPGTRLTVL.

This clone showed up just once. CDR3 nucleotide sequence: TGTGCCAGCAGCTTAAGGGGCGGGAGCGACGAGCAGTACTTC. Residues: CASSLRGGSDEQYF. The chain uses TRBV7-3 and TRBJ2-7; 7 bases fit TRBD2. Germline V gives CDR1 SGHTA, CDR2 FQGTGA. Unmatched junction bases numbered 5, after V lost 1 base and J lost 5 bases. The CDR3 length is 14 residues.

V and J are TRBV7-7 and TRBJ2-3; TRBD2 matches 11 bases. The junction had 16 bases not matched to a gene; V was cut back by 10 bases and J by 1 base. Germline assignment: CDR1 SSHAT and CDR2 FNYEAQ (reference sequence). The CDR3 loop spans 18 amino acids. This CDR3 is CATKAAIAGGPRTDTQYF. CDR3 bases: TGTGCCACAAAAGCGGCCATAGCGGGGGGGCCTCGCACAGATACGCAGTATTTT.

The chain recombines TRBV28 with TRBJ2-1; 16 bases agree with TRBD2. The CDR3 spans 18 residues. V was pared by 8 bases and J by 7 bases, with 14 bases of the junction left unmatched. Germline assignment: CDR1 MDHEN and CDR2 SYDVKM. The CDR3 spells CASLPWPGLAGGLNEQFF. The CDR3 bases are TGTGCCAGCCTGCCCTGGCCGGGACTAGCGGGAGGGCTAAATGAGCAGTTCTTC.

This sequence joins TRBV27 and TRBJ2-7; TRBD2 is a possible D gene (7 bases). Germline lookup yields CDR1 MNHEY and CDR2 SMNVEV (reference sequence). V dropped 2 bases and J dropped 6 bases, with 17 bases sitting between them. CDR3 length: 15 residues. The CDR3 spells CASSLRGGKPSEQYF. The CDR3 region has the DNA TGTGCCAGCAGTTTACGCGGGGGCAAGCCCTCCGAGCAGTACTTC.

The chain is built from TRBV4-3 and TRBJ2-3, with 11 positions matching TRBD2. The CDR3 contains 17 residues. The germline CDR1 and CDR2 sequences are LGHNA and YSLEER. J was trimmed by 0 bases and V by 1 base; bases with no gene match: 3. CDR3 bases: TGCGCCAGCAGCCAAGTTAGCGGGGGGGTTAGCACAGATACGCAGTATTTT. Translating gives CASSQVSGGVSTDTQYF.

The rearrangement links TRBV11-2 to TRBJ2-7, with 8 bases identical to TRBD1. This CDR3 region has 13 residues. After removal of 7 bases from V and 1 base from J, the junction contained 3 bases not matched to a gene. The germline gives CDR1 SGHAT, CDR2 FQNNGV. CDR3 protein: CASNRDRSYEQYF. The CDR3 DNA follows: TGTGCCAGCAACAGGGACAGGTCCTACGAGCAGTACTTC.

Only one count was recorded for this clone. V and J are TRBV27 and TRBJ2-3; D uncertain. The CDR3 is 15 amino acids. Germline lookup yields CDR1 MNHEY and CDR2 SMNVEV (reference sequence). V lost 5 bases and J 0 bases, leaving 12 bases between the germline ends. The CDR3 DNA is TGTGCCAGCAGTGATCAGACTGGAAGCACAGATACGCAGTATTTT. Residues: CASSDQTGSTDTQYF.

This clone is a singleton in its sample. J is TRBJ2-7 and V is TRBV6-5, with TRBD2 matching 10 bases. The CDR3 is 15 residues long. Trimming removed 0 bases from V and 2 bases from J; junction bases left unmatched: 1. The germline V gene encodes CDR1 MNHEY and CDR2 SVGAGI. The DNA for the CDR3 is TGTGCCAGCAGTTACTCGAGCGGGGGGGCCTACGAGCAGTACTTC. It encodes CASSYSSGGAYEQYF.

The chain has TRBV30 and TRBJ1-5; the D is unclear. V gave up 0 bases and J gave up 7 bases, with 10 bases separating them. Germline CDR1 reads GTSNPN; CDR2 reads SVGIG (reference sequence). The CDR3 consists of 13 residues. CDR3 nucleotides: TGTGCCTGGAGTGTTGGCGGGGAGCAGCCCCAGCATTTT. Its translation: CAWSVGGEQPQHF.

The chain links TRBV2 to TRBJ2-7; 9 bases fit TRBD2. V was clipped by 6 bases and J by 2 bases; unmatched bases: 5. This CDR3 has 14 residues. The V gene's germline CDR1 is SNHLY and CDR2 FYNNEI. The CDR3 nucleotides read TGTGCCAGCAGAGTAGCGGGGGCTACCTACGAGCAGTACTTC. It is translated as CASRVAGATYEQYF.

The CDR3 loop reads CASSLTLDRVGTGELFF. The CDR3 DNA is TGTGCCAGCAGCTTAACTCTAGACAGGGTGGGCACCGGGGAGCTGTTTTTT. The gene calls are TRBV7-3 and TRBJ2-2, with TRBD1 matching over 7 bases. J gave up 4 bases and V 0 bases, and 8 bases lay outside the gene matches. The germline CDR1 and CDR2 sequences are SGHTA and FQGTGA. CDR3 length: 17 amino acids.

This chain joins TRBV25-1 and TRBJ2-2; 7 bases are a match to TRBD1. V was pared by 7 bases and J by 5 bases, with 7 bases of the junction left unmatched. The length of the CDR3 is 14 residues. Germline V CDR1 and CDR2: MGHDK, SYGVNS. CDR3 nucleotide sequence: TGTGCCAGCACTCGGACAGGCGGGACCGGGGAGCTGTTTTTT. Residues: CASTRTGGTGELFF.

V is TRBV7-9 and J is TRBJ1-1; D perhaps matches TRBD1 (5 bases). This CDR3 contains 15 residues. Trimming took off 5 bases at V and 1 base at J, with 14 bases between the two ends. Germline V CDR1 and CDR2: SEHNR, FQNEAQ (reference sequence). CDR3 protein: CASSPTYTGNTEAFF. CDR3 coding DNA: TGTGCCAGCAGCCCTACCTATACAGGGAACACTGAAGCTTTCTTT.

The V and J genes are TRBV5-1 and TRBJ1-6; no clear D gene. From germline, CDR1 is SGHRS and CDR2 YFSETQ. The CDR3 sequence is 12 residues long. V shed 6 bases and J shed 7 bases, with 8 bases lying between them. CDR3 residues: CASKTGNSPLHF. The CDR3 DNA sequence: TGCGCCAGCAAGACGGGGAATTCACCCCTCCACTTT.

This chain uses TRBV7-2 with TRBJ1-5, with D tentatively TRBD1 (6 bases). Per germline, CDR1 SGHTA and CDR2 FQGNSA. There are 14 residues in the CDR3. The V gene lost 2 bases and the J gene lost 5 bases, with 10 bases spanning the gap. CDR3 coding DNA: TGTGCCAGCAGCTTATCGGACAGCTATCAGCCCCAGCATTTT. It yields the protein CASSLSDSYQPQHF.

The chain employs TRBV28 and TRBJ1-5; D is undetermined. Trimming removed 9 bases from V and 0 bases from J, with 12 bases in between. The CDR3 extends over 14 amino acids. Looked up from germline, CDR1 is MDHEN and CDR2 is SYDVKM. Here the CDR3 reads CASLRQPSNQPQHF. The CDR3 DNA follows: TGTGCCAGTCTCCGACAACCTAGCAATCAGCCCCAGCATTTT.

The chain has TRBV27 and TRBJ2-7; 8 bases map to TRBD2. V gave up 0 bases and J gave up 2 bases; unmatched junction bases: 3. Germline V lookup: CDR1 MNHEY, CDR2 SMNVEV (reference sequence). The CDR3 loop spans 15 amino acids. In DNA, the CDR3 is TGTGCCAGCAGTTTATCCCGGGGGGGAGCCTACGAGCAGTACTTC. It encodes CASSLSRGGAYEQYF.

The chain carries TRBV7-9 and TRBJ2-7; the D is unclear. V lost 5 bases, J lost 0 bases, and 17 bases lay in between. The CDR3 runs to 16 residues. CDR1 is SEHNR and CDR2 is FQNEAQ in the germline V gene (reference sequence). In DNA form, the CDR3 reads TGTGCCAGCAGCCTGGGTTATGTGGGCTACTCCTACGAGCAGTACTTC. It translates to CASSLGYVGYSYEQYF.